A selection of T cell receptor beta chains follows, all from one sample in a study of Graves' ophthalmopathy and Graves' hyperthyroidism. MiXCR was run by TCRdb on the multiplex PCR reads, yielding one entry per CDR3 protein. Here the sample spans roughly 700,000 distinct CDR3 sequences, approximately 40% being singletons. The sample comprised peripheral blood. The receptors originated from an adult man with Graves' ophthalmopathy. The CDR3 runs from the conserved cysteine through the conserved F or W. Each record gives: V gene, D gene, clone size, J gene, CDR3 DNA, CDR3 protein. A D gene is named only where the DNA matches it firmly. Part of the rows lack a size; the others show once, few, many or a class for expanded clones.

v_gene: TRBV20-1
d_gene: TRBD1
abundance: few
j_gene: TRBJ1-2
CDR3nt: TGCAGTGCTTACGCCAACAGGGGCCACACCTTC
CDR3aa: CSAYANRGHTF

v_gene: TRBV29-1
d_gene: NA
abundance: many
j_gene: TRBJ2-5
CDR3nt: TGCAGCGTTGAAGCCAGGCAAGAGACCCAGTACTTC
CDR3aa: CSVEARQETQYF

v_gene: TRBV19
d_gene: NA
abundance: NA
j_gene: TRBJ2-7
CDR3nt: TGTGCCAGTAGTCCCCTCCCGGCCGTAAAGACGTACGAGCAGTACTTC
CDR3aa: CASSPLPAVKTYEQYF

v_gene: TRBV2
d_gene: TRBD1
abundance: NA
j_gene: TRBJ1-2
CDR3nt: TGTGCCAGCAGCTCCGGGACAGGGCGATTCTATGGCTACACCTTC
CDR3aa: CASSSGTGRFYGYTF

v_gene: TRBV19
d_gene: NA
abundance: NA
j_gene: TRBJ1-1
CDR3nt: TGTGCCAGTAGTATCCCGACAGGAGGGGACACTGAAGCTTTCTTT
CDR3aa: CASSIPTGGDTEAFF

v_gene: TRBV10-3
d_gene: NA
abundance: NA
j_gene: TRBJ1-1
CDR3nt: TGTGCCATCAGTGAGGGGGGGGGGCGAACTGAAGCTTTCTTT
CDR3aa: CAISEGGGRTEAFF

v_gene: TRBV7-2
d_gene: NA
abundance: many
j_gene: TRBJ1-1
CDR3nt: TGTGCCAGCAGTTTCGACAGCATGAACACTGAAGCTTTCTTT
CDR3aa: CASSFDSMNTEAFF

v_gene: TRBV5-1
d_gene: NA
abundance: many
j_gene: TRBJ1-2
CDR3nt: TGCGCCAGCAGACCCGGGGGTCCGAGGGGCTATGGCTACACCTTC
CDR3aa: CASRPGGPRGYGYTF

v_gene: TRBV2
d_gene: TRBD1
abundance: few
j_gene: TRBJ2-7
CDR3nt: TGTGCCAGCAGTCCCGGGACAGTCCGCAACGAGCAGTACTTC
CDR3aa: CASSPGTVRNEQYF

v_gene: TRBV7-7
d_gene: NA
abundance: few
j_gene: TRBJ2-2
CDR3nt: TGTGCCAGCAGCCCCCTCCGCACCGGGGAGCTGTTTTTT
CDR3aa: CASSPLRTGELFF

v_gene: TRBV7-9
d_gene: NA
abundance: NA
j_gene: TRBJ1-2
CDR3nt: TGTGCCAGCAGCTCGAGTGGGGGCGGCGGCTACACCTTC
CDR3aa: CASSSSGGGGYTF

v_gene: TRBV7-2
d_gene: TRBD1
abundance: NA
j_gene: TRBJ2-7
CDR3nt: TGTGCCAGCAGCCTTTCCGGGACAGGGGGCAGCTCCTACGAGCAGTACTTC
CDR3aa: CASSLSGTGGSSYEQYF

v_gene: TRBV2
d_gene: NA
abundance: NA
j_gene: TRBJ2-5
CDR3nt: TGTGCCAGCAGTTCTTACCGGGACGGCCAAGAGACCCAGTACTTC
CDR3aa: CASSSYRDGQETQYF

v_gene: TRBV12-3/TRBV12-4
d_gene: NA
abundance: NA
j_gene: TRBJ1-4
CDR3nt: TGTGCCAGCAGGGGTAGCCGCCATGAAAAACTGTTTTTT
CDR3aa: CASRGSRHEKLFF

v_gene: TRBV7-9
d_gene: NA
abundance: many
j_gene: TRBJ1-2
CDR3nt: TGTGCCAGCAGCCTGACACTTAACTATGGCTACACCTTC
CDR3aa: CASSLTLNYGYTF

v_gene: TRBV9
d_gene: NA
abundance: NA
j_gene: TRBJ2-7
CDR3nt: TGTGCCAGCAGCGTAGTCGCGTCGTCCTACGAGCAGTACTTC
CDR3aa: CASSVVASSYEQYF

v_gene: TRBV3-1
d_gene: NA
abundance: NA
j_gene: TRBJ2-5
CDR3nt: TGTGCCAGCAGCCAAGATAGCGGCCCTTGGACCCAGTACTTC
CDR3aa: CASSQDSGPWTQYF

v_gene: TRBV30
d_gene: NA
abundance: NA
j_gene: TRBJ2-5
CDR3nt: TGTGCCTGGCAAGGGACGCACCAAGAGACCCAGTACTTC
CDR3aa: CAWQGTHQETQYF

v_gene: TRBV15
d_gene: NA
abundance: NA
j_gene: TRBJ2-7
CDR3nt: TGTGCCGCCAGCAAACACCCCTACGGGCAGTACTTC
CDR3aa: CAASKHPYGQYF

v_gene: TRBV7-8
d_gene: TRBD1
abundance: few
j_gene: TRBJ1-5
CDR3nt: TGTGCCAGCAGCCCACTTCCCGGACAGGGAGGATATAGCAATCAGCCCCAGCATTTT
CDR3aa: CASSPLPGQGGYSNQPQHF

v_gene: TRBV7-2
d_gene: TRBD2
abundance: NA
j_gene: TRBJ2-7
CDR3nt: TGTGCCAGCAGCGTGTGGGGACTAGCGGGAGAGGAGCAGTACTTC
CDR3aa: CASSVWGLAGEEQYF

v_gene: TRBV2
d_gene: NA
abundance: many
j_gene: TRBJ2-7
CDR3nt: TGTGCCAGCAGTGAAGCCACCGCAGGGGACTACGAGCAGTACTTC
CDR3aa: CASSEATAGDYEQYF

v_gene: TRBV7-9
d_gene: NA
abundance: few
j_gene: TRBJ2-5
CDR3nt: TGTGCCAGCAGCTTAGGGGACACGCATTTTGAGACCCAGTACTTC
CDR3aa: CASSLGDTHFETQYF

v_gene: TRBV20-1
d_gene: NA
abundance: many
j_gene: TRBJ2-7
CDR3nt: TGCAGTGCTACGCGGGACACCGCCTACGAGCAGTACTTC
CDR3aa: CSATRDTAYEQYF

v_gene: TRBV19
d_gene: TRBD1
abundance: many
j_gene: TRBJ2-7
CDR3nt: TGTGCCAGTAGTATGGGACAGGGGTCCTACGAGCAGTACTTC
CDR3aa: CASSMGQGSYEQYF

v_gene: TRBV2
d_gene: TRBD1
abundance: many
j_gene: TRBJ1-1
CDR3nt: TGTGCCAGCAGTGCGTTACAGGGGGCGACCGGGGCTTTCTTT
CDR3aa: CASSALQGATGAFF

v_gene: TRBV7-2
d_gene: NA
abundance: few
j_gene: TRBJ1-3
CDR3nt: TGTGCCAGCAGCTTAGATTGGCAGTCCGGAAACACCATATATTTT
CDR3aa: CASSLDWQSGNTIYF

v_gene: TRBV15
d_gene: NA
abundance: many
j_gene: TRBJ1-4
CDR3nt: TGTGCCACCAGCAGAGAGACAGGCATGCGGAAACTGTTTTTT
CDR3aa: CATSRETGMRKLFF

v_gene: TRBV9
d_gene: NA
abundance: few
j_gene: TRBJ2-5
CDR3nt: TGTGCCAGCACCAGAGAGGGTGAAAAGACCCAGTACTTC
CDR3aa: CASTREGEKTQYF

v_gene: TRBV9
d_gene: NA
abundance: many
j_gene: TRBJ2-5
CDR3nt: TGTGCCAGCAGCGTAGAAGGGACGGAGACCCAGTACTTC
CDR3aa: CASSVEGTETQYF

v_gene: TRBV7-9
d_gene: NA
abundance: once
j_gene: TRBJ2-7
CDR3nt: TGTGCCAGCAGCTTAGGTCCGGGGGACAGAGCCTACGAGCAGTACTTC
CDR3aa: CASSLGPGDRAYEQYF

v_gene: TRBV9
d_gene: NA
abundance: few
j_gene: TRBJ1-2
CDR3nt: TGTGCCAGCAGCGTAGCGGGGGGGTGGGCGGATGGCTACACCTTC
CDR3aa: CASSVAGGWADGYTF

v_gene: TRBV7-9
d_gene: NA
abundance: NA
j_gene: TRBJ2-2
CDR3nt: TGTGCCAGCAGCTTCCACATCGCGAACACCGGGGAGCTGTTTTTT
CDR3aa: CASSFHIANTGELFF

v_gene: TRBV7-2
d_gene: TRBD2
abundance: many
j_gene: TRBJ2-7
CDR3nt: TGTGCCACCAGGACCGTAGCGGGGGGGCCCTACGAGCAGTACTTC
CDR3aa: CATRTVAGGPYEQYF

v_gene: TRBV10-3
d_gene: NA
abundance: NA
j_gene: TRBJ1-4
CDR3nt: TGTGCCATCAGTGACAACCGGGTCCCTGCTGAAAAACTGTTTTTT
CDR3aa: CAISDNRVPAEKLFF

v_gene: TRBV7-2
d_gene: TRBD1
abundance: NA
j_gene: TRBJ1-1
CDR3nt: TGTGCCAGCAGCCGACAGGGACGATTGAACACTGAAGCTTTCTTT
CDR3aa: CASSRQGRLNTEAFF

v_gene: TRBV10-3
d_gene: NA
abundance: NA
j_gene: TRBJ2-5
CDR3nt: TGTGCCATCAGTGAGTCAGGACTGGGGACCCAGTACTTC
CDR3aa: CAISESGLGTQYF

v_gene: TRBV20-1
d_gene: NA
abundance: many
j_gene: TRBJ2-7
CDR3nt: TGCAGTCCGACCCGAGACAACTCCTACGAGCAGTACTTC
CDR3aa: CSPTRDNSYEQYF

v_gene: TRBV12-3/TRBV12-4
d_gene: NA
abundance: NA
j_gene: TRBJ2-7
CDR3nt: TGTGCCAGCAGACCGGGGACGGTCAGAGGCGAGCAGTACTTC
CDR3aa: CASRPGTVRGEQYF

v_gene: TRBV7-2
d_gene: NA
abundance: many
j_gene: TRBJ1-5
CDR3nt: TGTGCCAGCAGCCTATCAAGAACGGGTCAGCCCCAGCATTTT
CDR3aa: CASSLSRTGQPQHF

v_gene: TRBV19
d_gene: NA
abundance: NA
j_gene: TRBJ2-5
CDR3nt: TGCGCCAGCAGCCCCCTTAGGGGGGCCCAAGAGACCCAGTACTTC
CDR3aa: CASSPLRGAQETQYF

v_gene: TRBV9
d_gene: TRBD1
abundance: many
j_gene: TRBJ2-5
CDR3nt: TGTGCCAGCAGTCCTGGGACAGCCCAAGAGACCCAGTACTTC
CDR3aa: CASSPGTAQETQYF

v_gene: TRBV7-3
d_gene: NA
abundance: few
j_gene: TRBJ2-7
CDR3nt: TGTGCCAGCAGCTTAGTGGGTTCGGAAGCCTACGAGCAGTACTTC
CDR3aa: CASSLVGSEAYEQYF

v_gene: TRBV29-1
d_gene: TRBD1
abundance: NA
j_gene: TRBJ2-5
CDR3nt: TGCAGCGTTGAAATTGGACAGGCCATCTCGGAGACCCAGTACTTC
CDR3aa: CSVEIGQAISETQYF

v_gene: TRBV2
d_gene: TRBD1
abundance: NA
j_gene: TRBJ1-2
CDR3nt: TGTGCCAGCAGCGCGACAGGGGGTAGGAACTATGGCTACACCTTC
CDR3aa: CASSATGGRNYGYTF

v_gene: TRBV10-3
d_gene: TRBD1
abundance: NA
j_gene: TRBJ1-2
CDR3nt: TGTGCCAGCAGTGGCCCGGGACAGGAGATATATGGCTACACCTTC
CDR3aa: CASSGPGQEIYGYTF

v_gene: TRBV7-9
d_gene: NA
abundance: NA
j_gene: TRBJ2-5
CDR3nt: TGTGCCAGCAGCTTAGAGTTTATTCGGGGCCAGTACTTC
CDR3aa: CASSLEFIRGQYF

v_gene: TRBV25-1
d_gene: NA
abundance: NA
j_gene: TRBJ2-7
CDR3nt: TGTGCCAGCAGTTTTTCCCGGGACTTCTCCTACGAGCAGTACTTC
CDR3aa: CASSFSRDFSYEQYF

v_gene: TRBV7-9
d_gene: TRBD1
abundance: few
j_gene: TRBJ1-1
CDR3nt: TGTGCCAGCAGTTTAGGGGGCAGGGGAGTATTTGAAGCTTTCTTT
CDR3aa: CASSLGGRGVFEAFF

v_gene: TRBV4-1
d_gene: NA
abundance: NA
j_gene: TRBJ1-5
CDR3nt: TGCGCCAGCAGCCTTCGTGTTGGGGATAGCAATCAGCCCCAGCATTTT
CDR3aa: CASSLRVGDSNQPQHF